The clone carrying this TCR beta chain was found a few times. This table comes from immunoSEQ multiplex PCR, and its TCRdb copy is limited to in-frame clones, with some not included. This sample yields 90,000 or so clones, of which around nine tenths are seen a single time; 0.95% to 1.2% belongs to the top ten. The data were taken from a study of OX40 agonist ivuxolimab in advanced cancers. The sequence was collected from an adult with an advanced solid tumor such as melanoma, head and neck, liver or kidney cancer. Here the sequenced sample was CD4+ or CD8+ T cells sorted from blood, taken in a trial of the OX40 agonist ivuxolimab.

The CDR3 bases are TGTGCCAGCAGCTTACCGAGCGGGGGCCAAGAGACCCAGTACTTC. Protein: CASSLPSGGQETQYF. The chain employs TRBV7-8 and TRBJ2-5, with 8 bases lining up with TRBD2. Trimming cost V 2 bases and J 1 base; bases outside gene matches: 3. Germline V lookup: CDR1 SGHVS, CDR2 FQNEAQ. This CDR3 spans 15 amino acids.